The present T cell receptor (beta chain) was sequenced within a study of identical twins. One entry per CDR3 protein results from TCRdb running MiXCR on the 5' RACE reads. The table lists some 210,000 distinct CDR3 sequences, around a sixth of them singletons. CDR3 length equals 14 residues. V lost 5 bases to trimming and J lost 5 bases, with 15 bases between them. The same sample was also studied in work on T cells expressing NK-cell markers.

The sequence came from a woman aged 18-29 years in good health. V and J are TRBV12-3 or TRBV12-4 and TRBJ2-5; no reliable D call. Material: CD8+ T cells sorted from blood. The CDR3 DNA sequence: TGTGCCAGCAGTCCCCGGACCCCCGCGGAGACCCAGTACTTC. Protein product: CASSPRTPAETQYF.